The rows below give T cell receptor beta chains drawn from one sample of a study of identical twins. TCRdb reprocessed the 5' RACE reads via MiXCR and lists one record per CDR3 protein. The table lists around 1.7 million distinct CDR3 sequences, about 32% of them singletons. The sequenced sample was cord blood. The receptors come from a newborn girl in good health. Both conserved end residues are part of each CDR3. The D gene is left open where the match is weak. Only part of the rows carry a size: once, few, many, or a class if the clone is expanded.

TRBD2	NA	TRBV24-1	TRBJ2-1	TGTGCCACCAGTGATTTGCCGGGGACTAGCGGATTTAATGAGCAGTTCTTC	CATSDLPGTSGFNEQFF
NA	NA	TRBV5-1	TRBJ2-5	TGCGCCAGCAGCGGAACAGGGATTGGAGAGACCCAGTACTTC	CASSGTGIGETQYF
TRBD1	few	TRBV7-2	TRBJ1-2	TGTGCCAGCAGCTTAACCGGACAGGTCTATGGCTACACCTTC	CASSLTGQVYGYTF
NA	few	TRBV6-4	TRBJ2-5	TGTGCCAGCATGGGTGTGGATCCGTACTTC	CASMGVDPYF
NA	few	TRBV27	TRBJ2-3	TGTGCCCGCAGTCGCCTTCTGATGGATACGCAGTATTTT	CARSRLLMDTQYF
TRBD1	few	TRBV6-5	TRBJ1-1	TGTGCCAGCAGTTACTCGTGGGGGACAGCATTGAACACTGAAGCTTTCTTT	CASSYSWGTALNTEAFF
NA	few	TRBV5-1	TRBJ1-6	TGCGCCAGCAGCCGTGTAGGGGGATACTCCTATAATTCACCCCTCCACTTT	CASSRVGGYSYNSPLHF
NA	NA	TRBV27	TRBJ2-7	TGTGCCAGCAGTCCCGTGGGGAGCAACGCCCTCTACGAGCAGTACTTC	CASSPVGSNALYEQYF
TRBD1	NA	TRBV6-6	TRBJ1-2	TGTGCCAGCAGTTGCTCGAGGGACAGTCATGGCTACACCTTC	CASSCSRDSHGYTF
TRBD2	few	TRBV2	TRBJ2-7	TGTGCCAGCTCAAAACTTAGCGGGGGACTCCACGAGCAGTACTTC	CASSKLSGGLHEQYF
NA	NA	TRBV5-1	TRBJ1-1	TGCGCCAGCAGCTTGGCCGCGGAGGACACTGAAGCTTTCTTT	CASSLAAEDTEAFF
NA	NA	TRBV6-5	TRBJ2-1	TGTGCCAGCAGTTACAGCCCTGGCCCAAACAATGAGCAGTTCTTC	CASSYSPGPNNEQFF
NA	NA	TRBV25-1	TRBJ2-5	TGTGCCGGCAGTGAATCGGCAGAAGAGACCCAGTACTTC	CAGSESAEETQYF
TRBD1	NA	TRBV2	TRBJ1-2	TGTGCCGGCAGTCGGGACAGGGGGCGAAATGGCTACACCTTC	CAGSRDRGRNGYTF
NA	few	TRBV12-5	TRBJ2-1	TGTGCTAGTGGTTTGGTACAGAGCTCCTACAATGAGCAGTTCTTC	CASGLVQSSYNEQFF
TRBD1	many	TRBV11-2	TRBJ2-7	TGTGCCAGCAGCTCCATTAGGGGGCCCTACGAGCAGTACTTC	CASSSIRGPYEQYF
NA	NA	TRBV25-1	TRBJ1-1	TGTGCCAGCAGCGATATAGGTAGAGGGGTGGGCACTGAAGCTTTCTTT	CASSDIGRGVGTEAFF
TRBD1	NA	TRBV24-1	TRBJ2-3	TGTGCCACCGCCCGGGACAGGGATACAGATACGCAGTATTTT	CATARDRDTDTQYF
TRBD2	NA	TRBV3-1	TRBJ2-5	TGTGCCAGCAAAAGACTAACGGGGGGGGCAGAGACCCAGTACTTC	CASKRLTGGAETQYF
NA	NA	TRBV28	TRBJ1-6	TGTGCCAGCAGTTTGGGGAAAGGGGTTGCCTCCTATAATTCACCCCTCCACTTT	CASSLGKGVASYNSPLHF
NA	few	TRBV6-1	TRBJ2-3	TGTGCCAGCAGTGAAACGTGGGGAACAGATACGCAGTATTTT	CASSETWGTDTQYF
TRBD1	NA	TRBV7-2	TRBJ1-6	TGTGCCAGCCAAACCCAGGGACAGCTTAATTCACCCCTCCACTTT	CASQTQGQLNSPLHF
NA	once	TRBV11-2	TRBJ2-2	TGTGCCAGCAACTTAACAGGGACCGGGGAGCTGTTTTTT	CASNLTGTGELFF
TRBD1	NA	TRBV20-1	TRBJ1-4	TGCAGTGCTAGCCTTTTGGGGACAGGGACTAATGAAAAACTGTTTTTT	CSASLLGTGTNEKLFF
TRBD2	NA	TRBV5-1	TRBJ2-2	TGCGCCAGCAGCGGACTAGCGGGGACCGTCGGGGAGCTGTTTTTT	CASSGLAGTVGELFF
NA	few	TRBV12-3/TRBV12-4	TRBJ2-7	TGTGCCAGCAGTTTCACGGAGGGCGAGCAGTACTTC	CASSFTEGEQYF
NA	many	TRBV10-3	TRBJ1-6	TGTGCCATCAGTGAACAAAGGTCACCCCTCCACTTT	CAISEQRSPLHF
NA	many	TRBV5-1	TRBJ1-4	TGTGCCAGCAGTTTAGCCGGGACGGGGGAAAAACTGTTTTTT	CASSLAGTGEKLFF
NA	once	TRBV12-3/TRBV12-4	TRBJ1-5	TGTGCCAGCAGTCGGGACACCCGCAATCAGCACCAGCATTTT	CASSRDTRNQHQHF
NA	few	TRBV20-1	TRBJ1-1	TGCAGTGCTACTAGACAGAACACTGAAGCTTTCTTT	CSATRQNTEAFF
TRBD1	NA	TRBV5-1	TRBJ1-1	TGCGCCAGCAGCCCGAAAGGGACAGGGCTGAACACTGAAGCTTTCTTT	CASSPKGTGLNTEAFF
NA	NA	TRBV6-5	TRBJ2-1	TGTGCCAGCAGTTGCCGGGGTTTGGGTGAGCAGTTCTTC	CASSCRGLGEQFF
NA	few	TRBV6-6	TRBJ2-7	TGTGCCAGCAGCCGTGAGCTGAGCTCCTACGAGCAGTACTTC	CASSRELSSYEQYF
TRBD1	many	TRBV12-3/TRBV12-4	TRBJ1-2	TGTGCCAGCAGTTTAGGGACAGGGGTCGGCTACACCTTC	CASSLGTGVGYTF
NA	NA	TRBV4-2	TRBJ2-7	TGTGCCAGCAGCCCAGGGGGGGTTAGGGACGAGCAGTACTTC	CASSPGGVRDEQYF
TRBD1	few	TRBV12-3/TRBV12-4	TRBJ2-3	TGTGCCAGCAGGGACAGGCGACACACAGATACGCAGTATTTT	CASRDRRHTDTQYF